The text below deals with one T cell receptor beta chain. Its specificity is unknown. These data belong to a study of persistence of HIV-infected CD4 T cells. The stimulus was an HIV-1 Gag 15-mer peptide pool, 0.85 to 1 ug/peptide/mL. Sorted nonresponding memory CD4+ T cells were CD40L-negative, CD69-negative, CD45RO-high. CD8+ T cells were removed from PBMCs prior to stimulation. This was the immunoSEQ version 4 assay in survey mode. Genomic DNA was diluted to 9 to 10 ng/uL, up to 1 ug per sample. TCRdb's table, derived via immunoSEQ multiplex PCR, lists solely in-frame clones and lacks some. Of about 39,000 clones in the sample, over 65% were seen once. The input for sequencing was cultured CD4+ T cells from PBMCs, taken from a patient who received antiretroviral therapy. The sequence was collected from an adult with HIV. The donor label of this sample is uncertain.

Here the CDR3 reads CASSFPGQTNTGELFF. CDR3 nucleotide sequence: TGTGCCAGCAGCTTCCCAGGACAGACGAACACCGGGGAGCTGTTTTTT. V usage is TRBV7-9 and J usage is TRBJ2-2, with a weak D call TRBD1 (6 bases). Germline V lookup: CDR1 SEHNR, CDR2 FQNEAQ (reference sequence). The V and J ends lost 3 bases and 0 bases respectively, with 11 bases between them. The CDR3 is 16 residues long.